The 8 T cell receptor beta chains listed next were all sequenced from one sample in a study of response to subunit inactivated influenza vaccine. Via MiXCR, TCRdb re-called the RT-PCR reads, giving one row per CDR3 protein. The data contain 400,000 to 550,000 distinct CDR3 sequences, around 25% of them singletons. The material sequenced was CD4+ T cells sorted from PBMCs, taken 5 days after vaccination. These receptors all stem from a man aged 45 to 65 who received an inactivated influenza vaccine.

This clonotype has more than one count but fewer than ten. The gene calls are TRBV12-3 or TRBV12-4 and TRBJ2-7; TRBD1 matches 8 bases. V shed 7 bases and J 4 bases; nucleotides not matched to a gene: 6. The CDR3 consists of 13 residues. Here the CDR3 DNA reads TGTGCCAGCACGCGGACAGGGCGGTACGAGCAGTACTTC. This sequence encodes CASTRTGRYEQYF.

The chain couples TRBV7-2 to TRBJ2-7; D may be TRBD1 or TRBD2 (5 bases each). From germline, CDR1 is SGHTA and CDR2 FQGNSA. Trimming pared 4 bases from V and 7 bases from J, leaving 14 bases between. The CDR3 sequence is 13 residues long. CDR3 loop: CASSSGRSGEQYF. The CDR3 DNA follows: TGTGCCAGCAGCTCAGGGCGCTCGGGGGAGCAGTACTTC.

The chain has TRBV6-5 and TRBJ1-6; D possibly corresponds to TRBD1 (6 bases). This CDR3 spans 14 amino acids. Germline CDR1 is MNHEY and CDR2 is SVGAGI. V lost 4 bases, J lost 7 bases, and 11 bases lay in between. The CDR3 DNA is TGTGCCAGCAGTTCGGACAGTATCAATTCACCCCTCCACTTT. Residues: CASSSDSINSPLHF.

At least ten counts were recorded for this clonotype. For the CDR3, the DNA is TGCAGTGCTAGACGAGGGACTAGCGGGATTGGGGAGCAGTACTTC. Translated: CSARRGTSGIGEQYF. The chain carries TRBV20-1 and TRBJ2-7; 13 nucleotides align to TRBD2. Germline-derived CDR1 and CDR2 are DFQATT and SNEGSKA (reference sequence). With V trimmed by 2 bases and J by 7 bases, 8 bases remained unmatched. This CDR3 has 15 residues.

The chain employs TRBV12-3 or TRBV12-4 and TRBJ2-1; TRBD2 is a possible D gene (5 bases). The CDR3 runs to 11 residues. V was trimmed by 2 bases and J by 10 bases, leaving 6 bases between them. This CDR3 reads CASSLREEQFF. DNA of the CDR3: TGTGCCAGCAGTTTAAGGGAGGAGCAGTTCTTC.

The gene calls are TRBV7-3 and TRBJ2-2; either TRBD1 or TRBD2 may supply D (6 bases each). CDR3 length: 17 amino acids. In germline, CDR1 is SGHTA, CDR2 FQGTGA. The V end was cut by 5 bases, the J end by 0 bases, with 16 bases between. This CDR3 reads CASSLNGGLANTGELFF. In nucleotides, the CDR3 is TGTGCCAGCAGCCTCAATGGGGGGCTAGCGAACACCGGGGAGCTGTTTTTT. The full variable domain, rest sourced from reference TRBV7-3 and TRBJ2-2, is GAGVSQTPSNKVTEKGKYVELRCDPISGHTALYWYRQSLGQGPEFLIYFQGTGAADDSGLPNDRFFAVRPEGSVSTLKIQRTERGDSAVYLCASSLNGGLANTGELFFGEGSRLTVL.

The rearrangement links TRBV20-1 to TRBJ2-3; 9 positions match TRBD2. Germline assignment: CDR1 DFQATT and CDR2 SNEGSKA (reference sequence). With V trimmed by 0 bases and J by 0 bases, 7 bases remained unmatched. The CDR3 has 17 amino acids. CDR3 protein: CSARDVSGGLSTDTQYF. The CDR3 DNA reads TGCAGTGCTAGAGATGTGAGCGGGGGGCTTAGCACAGATACGCAGTATTTT.

This clonotype has a single count. The chain employs TRBV7-6 and TRBJ2-5; maybe TRBD2 (6 bases). Trimming took off 0 bases at V and 5 bases at J, with 16 bases between the two ends. The CDR3 totals 16 residues. The germline gives CDR1 SGHVS, CDR2 FNYEAQ. The CDR3 region has the DNA TGTGCCAGCAGCTTAGCTTGGGCGGGGAGTACGGAGACCCAGTACTTC. Amino acids: CASSLAWAGSTETQYF.